The clone carrying this T cell receptor beta chain has just a few counts. This sample is part of a study of blood T cells in healthy people across ages. For the second PCR, which ran for about 6 to 12 cycles, a sample-barcoded 5' primer and a J-beta primer mix were used. TCRdb itself ran the 5' RACE reads through MiXCR, one entry per CDR3 protein. Seen here are about 840,000 distinct CDR3 sequences, almost 30% observed once, and the top ten hold about 9.4%. V dropped 1 base and J dropped 2; count of bases not matched to a gene: 5. This CDR3 has 15 amino acids. Germline loops: CDR1 LNHNV, CDR2 YYDKDF (reference sequence). The same specimen was also included in a second study, on T cells of mothers and their children.

This TCR was recovered from a woman in her forties in good health. The chain links TRBV15 to TRBJ2-7, with 7 bases that match TRBD2. Sequenced material: blood. The CDR3 sequence: CATSRAQRGPYEQYF. DNA for the CDR3: TGTGCCACCAGCAGAGCTCAGCGGGGTCCCTACGAGCAGTACTTC.